The present T cell receptor (beta chain) was sequenced within a study of a mutant IDH1 vaccine in newly diagnosed glioma. Study-wide context: Vaccines were begun 4-6 weeks after radiotherapy alone, or with temozolomide cycles. Therapy received beforehand was radiotherapy, temozolomide, or both, with most patients given both. Study-wide results and limits: Pseudoprogression apparently tracked independently of changes in top peripheral T cell clonotypes. The occurrence of vaccine-induced immune responses was seen in 90% to 95% of patients.

The germline V and J ends were trimmed by 2 bases and 2 bases, with 7 bases remaining between them. The CDR3 is 14 residues long. In germline, CDR1 is MNHEY, CDR2 SVGAGI. This clone was observed a handful of times. The antigen is unknown. Only in-frame clones appear in the TCRdb table, and some are missing; sequencing was by immunoSEQ multiplex PCR. The table has tens of thousands of clones, 70% to 80% seen once. Time point of the sample: week 11, during vaccination. Doses of 300 ug of mutant IDH1 20-mer peptide were given with topical imiquimod. The chain is built from TRBV6-5 and TRBJ1-5; D is ambiguous. The TCR originated in a woman younger than 30 with glioma. The specimen comprised PBMCs, sampled from a glioma patient whose treatment included an IDH1 peptide vaccine. CDR3 region: CASSYRAGNQPQHF. The CDR3 nucleotides read TGTGCCAGCAGTTACAGGGCAGGCAATCAGCCCCAGCATTTT.